These 31 T cell receptor beta chains originate from one sample sequenced in a study of T-cell memory formation after mild COVID-19. TCRdb called the 5' RACE reads again in MiXCR, with one record for every CDR3 protein. In the table there are 550,000 to 700,000 distinct CDR3 sequences, around 15% of which are singletons. Material: PBMCs or a T cell subset sorted from them (not recorded which). The source of these receptors is an adult woman who had mild COVID-19 (a few samples of this study predate the infection). Cell type and time point are not known.

The chain carries TRBV4-1 and TRBJ1-1; no clear D gene. CDR3 length equals 16 residues. CDR1 is MGHRA and CDR2 is YSYEKL in the germline V gene. Trimming took off 4 bases at V and 1 base at J, with 16 bases between the two ends. The CDR3 is CASSRLGGSGNTEAFF. The CDR3 coding sequence is TGCGCCAGCAGCCGGCTAGGAGGGTCGGGGAACACTGAAGCTTTCTTT.

This clonotype was seen a few times. The chain recombines TRBV5-1 with TRBJ1-6; D possibly corresponds to TRBD1 (6 bases). The CDR3 contains 17 residues. Germline assignment: CDR1 SGHRS and CDR2 YFSETQ. V dropped 2 bases and J dropped 10 bases, with 22 bases sitting between them. This CDR3 reads CASSLYPRQADSSPLHF. The CDR3 region has the DNA TGCGCCAGCAGCTTATATCCGAGACAGGCCGACTCATCACCCCTCCACTTT.

Only a few counts were recorded for this clonotype. V usage is TRBV5-4 and J usage is TRBJ2-7; 9 nucleotides agree with TRBD2. CDR1 and CDR2 (germline): SGHNT, YYREEE (reference sequence). J gave up 6 bases and V 5 bases, and 12 bases lay outside the gene matches. This CDR3 has 15 residues. The CDR3 sequence is CASRTGGDSGSEQYF. As DNA, the CDR3 is TGTGCCAGCAGAACGGGAGGTGATAGCGGGAGCGAGCAGTACTTC.

The V call is TRBV5-1, the J call TRBJ1-2; no firm D call. The CDR3 consists of 13 residues. With 5 bases removed from V and 0 bases from J, the gap between germline ends came to 8 bases. Looked up from germline, CDR1 is SGHRS and CDR2 is YFSETQ. The CDR3 loop reads CASRDIPNYGYTF. CDR3 bases: TGCGCCAGCAGAGACATACCTAACTATGGCTACACCTTC.

There are a few counts of this clonotype. The chain couples TRBV5-1 to TRBJ2-7, with 8 bases identical to TRBD1. The germline V gene has CDR1 SGHRS and CDR2 YFSETQ. The V segment lost 4 bases and the J segment 0 bases; nucleotides outside the gene matches: 6. The CDR3 extends over 15 amino acids. CDR3 DNA sequence: TGCGCCAGCAGCCCGGGACAGGCTAGCTCCTACGAGCAGTACTTC. Translation: CASSPGQASSYEQYF.

The chain employs TRBV7-2 and TRBJ1-2; 10 bases map to TRBD1. CDR3 length: 13 amino acids. After removal of 4 bases from V and 7 bases from J, the junction contained 3 bases not matched to a gene. Germline lookup yields CDR1 SGHTA and CDR2 FQGNSA. CDR3 amino acids: CASSSGQGFGYTF. Here the CDR3 DNA reads TGTGCCAGCAGCTCGGGACAGGGGTTTGGCTACACCTTC.

This clonotype came up a few times. This sequence joins TRBV6-5 and TRBJ2-7; D tentatively reads TRBD1 or TRBD2 (5 bases each). Germline CDR1 reads MNHEY; CDR2 reads SVGAGI. V lost 0 bases and J lost 2, with 11 bases in between. The CDR3 is 15 amino acids. CDR3 in amino acids: CASSYSGVGAYEQYF. The CDR3 nucleotides read TGTGCCAGCAGTTACTCGGGGGTTGGGGCCTACGAGCAGTACTTC.

This chain links TRBV11-2 with TRBJ2-3; unclear D gene. The germline V and J ends were trimmed by 4 bases and 0 bases, with 8 bases remaining between them. This CDR3 spans 14 amino acids. Germline CDR1 SGHAT, CDR2 FQNNGV. CDR3 in DNA: TGTGCCAGCAGCTCCACCGTCAGCACAGATACGCAGTATTTT. Amino acids: CASSSTVSTDTQYF.

This clonotype was detected only a few times. The chain employs TRBV12-3 or TRBV12-4 and TRBJ2-1; D remains ambiguous. There are 16 residues in the CDR3. Trimming stripped 6 bases from V and 8 bases from J, with 23 bases between. In nucleotides, the CDR3 is TGTGCCAGCAGCGGTAGCACGGCGGAGTTCATCGATGAGCAGTTCTTC. Its translation: CASSGSTAEFIDEQFF.

The V and J genes are TRBV7-2 and TRBJ2-7; TRBD2 aligns across 9 bases. Unmatched junction bases numbered 10, after V lost 4 bases and J lost 6 bases. In germline, CDR1 is SGHTA, CDR2 FQGNSA. The CDR3 length is 15 residues. The CDR3 sequence: CASSSAGGRGLEQYF. DNA of the CDR3: TGTGCCAGCAGCTCAGCGGGGGGTAGAGGTCTCGAGCAGTACTTC.

This clonotype has more than one count but fewer than ten. V and J are TRBV20-1 and TRBJ2-5, with TRBD2 as a possible D gene (5 bases). Germline values: CDR1 DFQATT, CDR2 SNEGSKA (reference sequence). The length of the CDR3 is 18 residues. V was clipped by 0 bases and J by 2 bases, with 22 bases between them. The CDR3 loop reads CSARDHSRNLREQETQYF. The CDR3 DNA is TGCAGTGCTAGAGATCATTCCCGGAACCTGAGGGAACAAGAGACCCAGTACTTC.

The chain uses TRBV7-9 and TRBJ1-1; TRBD1 matches at 10 bases. CDR1 is SEHNR, CDR2 FQNEAQ, per germline (reference sequence). This CDR3 region has 15 residues. V lost 4 bases, J lost 1 base, and 3 bases stayed unmatched. CDR3 loop: CASSWRQGANTEAFF. The DNA for the CDR3 is TGTGCCAGCAGCTGGAGACAGGGGGCGAACACTGAAGCTTTCTTT.

This clonotype was detected a few times. The rearrangement uses TRBV19 and TRBJ2-4; possible D gene TRBD1, 6 bases. V lost 6 bases, J lost 0 bases, and 12 bases lay in between. The V gene's germline CDR1 is LNHDA and CDR2 SQIVND (reference sequence). The CDR3 has 15 amino acids. The CDR3 here is CASRGPGVAKNIQYF. CDR3 bases: TGTGCCAGTAGGGGGCCAGGGGTAGCCAAAAACATTCAGTACTTC.

This clonotype was seen a few times. The genes are TRBV12-3 or TRBV12-4 and TRBJ2-3; 11 bases are a match to TRBD2. The J segment lost 5 bases and the V segment lost 5 bases, leaving 3 bases of the junction unmatched. This CDR3 is built from 14 residues. The CDR3 sequence is CASSPGTSGDTQYF. CDR3 in DNA: TGTGCCAGCAGTCCCGGGACTAGCGGAGATACGCAGTATTTT.

This clonotype was seen more than once but under ten times. The chain is built from TRBV7-9 and TRBJ1-1, with 7 bases that match TRBD1. Germline values: CDR1 SEHNR, CDR2 FQNEAQ (reference sequence). CDR3 length: 16 residues. The trim removed 4 bases at V and 8 bases at J, leaving 16 bases unmatched. CDR3 protein: CASSSGLGQLEREAFF. Here the CDR3 DNA reads TGTGCCAGCAGCTCCGGATTGGGACAGCTGGAGCGGGAAGCTTTCTTT.

The chain recombines TRBV5-1 with TRBJ1-1; D gene unclear. Trimming pared 4 bases from V and 5 bases from J, leaving 18 bases between. Germline V gene lookup returns CDR1 SGHRS and CDR2 YFSETQ. This CDR3 is 15 amino acids long. The DNA of the CDR3 is TGCGCCAGCAGCCCAGAACTCTTTTGGCTAACTGAAGCTTTCTTT. Its translation: CASSPELFWLTEAFF.

The chain couples TRBV4-2 to TRBJ2-2; maybe TRBD2 (5 bases). Germline-derived CDR1 and CDR2 are LGHNA and YNFKEQ. V was pared by 3 bases and J by 8 bases, with 16 bases between. This CDR3 has 15 residues. CDR3 DNA sequence: TGTGCCAGCAGCCACGAGGAGGACCGGTTAGGGGAGCTGTTTTTT. This translates into CASSHEEDRLGELFF.

This clonotype was seen more than once but under ten times. The chain recombines TRBV2 with TRBJ2-3, with D perhaps matching TRBD2 (6 bases). This CDR3 spans 15 amino acids. From germline, CDR1 is SNHLY and CDR2 FYNNEI. V gave up 9 bases and J gave up 4 bases, with 20 bases separating them. The CDR3: CASITNSGRADTQYF. CDR3 sequence (DNA): TGTGCCAGTATAACCAATAGCGGAAGAGCAGATACGCAGTATTTT.

V and J are TRBV5-6 and TRBJ1-1; 11 positions agree with TRBD1. This CDR3 is 16 amino acids long. The J segment lost 4 bases and the V segment lost 4 bases, leaving 9 bases of the junction unmatched. CDR1 is SGHDT and CDR2 is YYEEEE in the germline V gene. CDR3 DNA: TGTGCCAGCAGCCTAAGTACCGGGACAGGGGGCACTGAAGCTTTCTTT. This encodes CASSLSTGTGGTEAFF.

This clonotype was recorded a few times. This chain joins TRBV7-9 and TRBJ2-7; D may correspond to TRBD1 or TRBD2 (5 bases each). V lost 5 bases and J 7 bases, leaving 12 bases between the germline ends. This CDR3 comprises 12 residues. Germline V gene sequence: CDR1 SEHNR, CDR2 FQNEAQ (reference sequence). The CDR3 is CASSLGDLEQYF. The DNA for the CDR3 is TGTGCCAGCAGCCTAGGGGACCTGGAGCAGTACTTC.

This chain connects TRBV7-3 to TRBJ2-3; D remains ambiguous. Trimming pared 0 bases from V and 0 bases from J, leaving 16 bases between. The CDR3 totals 18 residues. Germline CDR1 SGHTA, CDR2 FQGTGA. The CDR3 is CASSLTSPGPSSTDTQYF. The CDR3 bases are TGTGCCAGCAGCTTAACTTCCCCAGGACCTTCTAGCACAGATACGCAGTATTTT.

The table lists this clonotype with a few counts. V gene TRBV5-6 combines with J gene TRBJ2-1, with D possibly being TRBD2 (6 bases). Germline lookup yields CDR1 SGHDT and CDR2 YYEEEE. This CDR3 comprises 14 residues. The V and J ends lost 1 base and 7 bases respectively, with 12 bases between them. The CDR3 sequence is CASSLRLGLNEQFF. The CDR3 DNA reads as TGTGCCAGCAGCTTGCGCCTAGGACTAAATGAGCAGTTCTTC.

This clonotype showed up just a few times. The chain carries TRBV18 and TRBJ1-1; D gene uncertain. Trimming left V 0 bases short and J 0 bases short, with 8 bases between. The CDR3 consists of 15 residues. Germline V gene lookup returns CDR1 KGHSH and CDR2 LQKENI. The CDR3 loop is CASSPPANMNTEAFF. Written as DNA, the CDR3 is TGTGCCAGCTCACCACCGGCAAATATGAACACTGAAGCTTTCTTT.

The chain has TRBV7-6 and TRBJ2-1, with 13 positions matching TRBD2. V lost 4 bases and J lost 9; bases outside the gene matches: 6. Per germline, CDR1 SGHVS and CDR2 FNYEAQ. The length of the CDR3 is 15 residues. The CDR3 is CASSSDGLAGVEQFF. DNA for the CDR3: TGTGCCAGCAGCTCCGACGGACTAGCGGGAGTTGAGCAGTTCTTC.

This clonotype appeared a few times. This chain connects TRBV15 to TRBJ1-2; D gene uncertain. CDR1 and CDR2 (germline): LNHNV, YYDKDF (reference sequence). CDR3 size: 12 residues. The V end lost 2 bases, the J end lost 10 bases, and 11 bases lay between the germline ends. CDR3 sequence (DNA): TGTGCCACCAGCAGATCCCGGGAGGTCTACACCTTC. Its translation: CATSRSREVYTF.

The table lists this clonotype with a count of one. The chain uses TRBV4-1 and TRBJ1-2, with 7 bases aligning to TRBD1. V gave up 1 base and J gave up 8 bases; unmatched junction bases: 7. The CDR3 is 14 amino acids. Germline CDR1 and CDR2: MGHRA and YSYEKL. The DNA for the CDR3 is TGCGCCAGCAGCCAAGGGGACAGTGTTTGGGGCTACACCTTC. This translates into CASSQGDSVWGYTF.

This clonotype was detected only a few times. This chain uses TRBV12-3 or TRBV12-4 with TRBJ2-5; the D gene is possibly TRBD1 (6 bases). This CDR3 region has 14 residues. V was clipped by 7 bases and J by 2 bases, with 14 bases between them. For the CDR3, the DNA is TGTGCCAGCACCTCCAGGACAGATCAAGAGACCCAGTACTTC. Amino acids: CASTSRTDQETQYF.

This clonotype was seen a handful of times. DNA for the CDR3: TGTGCCAGCAGCTTAGCTAAGGCCCTTCCCCTCCACTTT. As protein: CASSLAKALPLHF. J is TRBJ1-6 and V is TRBV7-2; D not certain. The V gene's germline CDR1 is SGHTA and CDR2 FQGNSA. CDR3 length equals 13 residues. The ends were cut back, 0 bases at V and 13 bases at J, with 10 bases in the middle.

The chain couples TRBV7-3 to TRBJ1-4, with D perhaps matching TRBD1 (6 bases). The CDR3 covers 17 residues. The germline V gene has CDR1 SGHTA and CDR2 FQGTGA. Deletions cut 5 bases from V and 0 bases from J, with 16 bases between. The CDR3 DNA sequence: TGTGCCAGCAGCCCTAGGGGGGACTCTGCAACTAATGAAAAACTGTTTTTT. Its translation: CASSPRGDSATNEKLFF.

The chain couples TRBV27 to TRBJ2-5, with TRBD2 matching 14 bases. Unmatched junction bases numbered 6, after V lost 5 bases and J lost 4 bases. The CDR3 spans 16 residues. CDR1 and CDR2 (germline): MNHEY, SMNVEV (reference sequence). CDR3 nucleotide sequence: TGTGCCAGCAGTAAGGGACTAGCGGGAGCTGGAGAGACCCAGTACTTC. Its translation is CASSKGLAGAGETQYF.

V is TRBV14 and J is TRBJ2-5; 9 nucleotides match TRBD1. V shed 0 bases and J 5 bases; nucleotides not matched to a gene: 7. Germline V gene lookup returns CDR1 SGHDN and CDR2 FVKESK. The CDR3 has 16 amino acids. The CDR3 protein is CASSQDFGQGPETQYF. For the CDR3, the DNA is TGTGCCAGCAGCCAAGACTTTGGACAGGGGCCGGAGACCCAGTACTTC.